These 23 T cell receptor beta chains came from one sample sequenced in a study of T cells in Graves' hyperthyroidism and ophthalmopathy. Amplified regions were TCR beta CDR3 sequences from RNA transcripts. The study used the HTBI primer set for a first-round RT-PCR of the TCR CDR3. MiXCR, run by TCRdb on the multiplex PCR reads, gives a single entry per CDR3 protein. The sample includes around 450,000 distinct CDR3 sequences, 15% to 18% of them seen just once. The specimen was blood. Receptors were obtained from a woman under 30 with Graves' hyperthyroidism.

This clonotype has only a few counts. The chain employs TRBV7-3 and TRBJ2-1; D remains unclear. CDR1 and CDR2 from the germline V gene are SGHTA and FQGTGA. CDR3 length: 15 amino acids. Trimming left V 3 bases short and J 5 bases short, with 14 bases between. The CDR3 sequence: CASSFPAAAHNEQFF. CDR3 sequence (DNA): TGTGCCAGCAGCTTCCCGGCTGCGGCACACAATGAGCAGTTCTTC.

This sequence joins TRBV19 and TRBJ1-1, with TRBD1 as a possible D gene (6 bases). This CDR3 comprises 15 residues. V was cut by 3 bases and J by 3 bases, with 14 bases left in between. CDR1 and CDR2 (germline): LNHDA, SQIVND (reference sequence). CDR3: CASSMQGFGYTEAFF. The CDR3 region has the DNA TGTGCCAGTAGTATGCAGGGGTTTGGGTACACTGAAGCTTTCTTT.

The chain recombines TRBV7-2 with TRBJ1-3; tentatively, D is TRBD1 (6 bases). There are 16 residues in the CDR3. V lost 3 bases and J 0 bases, leaving 12 bases between the germline ends. Germline CDR1 is SGHTA and CDR2 is FQGNSA. The CDR3 region is CASSFTGMLSGNTIYF. The CDR3 DNA reads TGTGCCAGCAGCTTCACAGGGATGCTCTCTGGAAACACCATATATTTT.

In this sample, this clonotype turned up many times. The J gene is TRBJ1-6, the V gene TRBV3-1; 8 bases map to TRBD1. J lost 9 bases, V lost 3 bases, and 7 bases had no gene match. Germline assignment: CDR1 LGHDT and CDR2 YNNKEL (reference sequence). CDR3 size: 15 residues. CDR3 in DNA: TGTGCCAGCAGCCACACAAGGACAGGGTTTTCACCCCTCCACTTT. This sequence encodes CASSHTRTGFSPLHF.

This clonotype was counted many times. The rearrangement links TRBV28 to TRBJ2-7; D possibly matches TRBD1 or TRBD2 (6 bases each). The germline V and J ends were trimmed by 4 bases and 4 bases, with 17 bases remaining between them. The length of the CDR3 is 15 residues. The germline V gene encodes CDR1 MDHEN and CDR2 SYDVKM. CDR3 loop: CASSYTRGVRYEQYF. CDR3 in DNA: TGTGCCAGCAGTTACACGAGGGGGGTCCGGTACGAGCAGTACTTC.

This clonotype has more than one count but fewer than ten. CDR3 amino acids: CAISESAPRSNTEAFF. CDR3 nucleotide sequence: TGTGCCATCAGTGAGTCGGCGCCTAGGTCGAACACTGAAGCTTTCTTT. The chain joins TRBV10-3 to TRBJ1-1; D gene ambiguous. The CDR3 totals 16 residues. Germline loops: CDR1 ENHRY, CDR2 SYGVKD. Trimming pared 0 bases from V and 1 base from J, leaving 12 bases between.

In the case of this clonotype: At one boundary the junction diverges from the germline segment, which might be a read error. The chain has TRBV2 and TRBJ2-2; D remains unclear. There are 12 residues in the CDR3. CDR1 is SNHLY, CDR2 FYNNEI, per germline. As DNA, the CDR3 is TGTGCCAGCAGTGGAGACACCAGGGAGCTGTTTTTT. This encodes CASSGDTRELFF.

The rearrangement uses TRBV10-2 and TRBJ1-6, with D possibly TRBD1 on 6 matching bases. Germline CDR1 and CDR2: WSHSY and SAAADI. The CDR3 is made up of 13 amino acids. V shed 3 bases and J shed 7 bases, with 7 bases lying between them. The CDR3 nucleotides read TGCGCCAGCAGTGATCAGGGGAATTCACCCCTCCACTTT. It is translated as CASSDQGNSPLHF.

This clonotype was observed many times. The genes are TRBV9 and TRBJ2-2; either TRBD1 or TRBD2 may supply D (5 bases each). The CDR3 runs to 15 residues. V gave up 3 bases and J gave up 1 base, with 10 bases separating them. The germline CDR1 and CDR2 sequences are SGDLS and YYNGEE. The DNA of the CDR3 is TGTGCCAGCAGCGGAAGGGACGGGAACACCGGGGAGCTGTTTTTT. It codes for CASSGRDGNTGELFF.

There are a few counts of this clonotype. This chain links TRBV7-6 with TRBJ2-7; possibly TRBD2 for D (6 bases). The V gene's germline CDR1 is SGHVS and CDR2 FNYEAQ. This CDR3 has 12 amino acids. Between the trimmed V and J ends, which lost 5 bases and 6 bases, there was a span of 11 bases. CDR3 sequence: CASSATGGEQYF. DNA of the CDR3: TGTGCCAGCAGCGCCACCGGGGGCGAGCAGTACTTC.

A note on this clonotype: One end of the junction does not line up with germline, which may come from a read error. This chain joins TRBV11-2 and TRBJ2-1; perhaps TRBD2 as D (6 bases). CDR1 and CDR2 (germline): SGHAT, FQNNGV. The CDR3 totals 15 residues. CDR3 nucleotides: TGTGCCGGCAGTCCAGTGGGGGGTCCCTACAATGAGCAGTTCTTC. This codes for CAGSPVGGPYNEQFF.

This clonotype was detected ten times or more. J is TRBJ1-5 and V is TRBV19; TRBD1 matches at 7 bases. The CDR3 contains 15 residues. The V gene's germline CDR1 is LNHDA and CDR2 SQIVND (reference sequence). Trimming removed 6 bases from V and 2 bases from J; junction bases left unmatched: 7. The CDR3 DNA follows: TGTGCCAGTAGCCCGACAGGGTTTGGCAATCAGCCCCAGCATTTT. Its translation is CASSPTGFGNQPQHF.

The V gene is TRBV5-5, the J gene TRBJ2-7; D gene ambiguous. The CDR3 extends over 17 amino acids. V was trimmed by 2 bases and J by 5 bases, leaving 23 bases between them. Germline loops: CDR1 SGHKS, CDR2 YYEKEE (reference sequence). The CDR3, as DNA: TGTGCCAGCAGCTTCCGACCGGCACACCCGAAAATGGACGAGCAGTACTTC. Protein product: CASSFRPAHPKMDEQYF. The full variable domain, with the rest looked up from reference TRBV5-5 and TRBJ2-7, is DAGVTQSPTHLIKTRGQQVTLRCSPISGHKSVSWYQQVLGQGPQFIFQYYEKEERGRGNFPDRFSARQFPNYSSELNVNALLLGDSALYLCASSFRPAHPKMDEQYFGPGTRLTVT.

Here the CDR3 reads CASAPRQGSNSNQPQHF. CDR3 coding DNA: TGTGCTAGTGCCCCCAGGCAGGGGAGTAATAGCAATCAGCCCCAGCATTTT. The gene calls are TRBV12-5 and TRBJ1-5; weak D call: TRBD1 (6 bases). Germline V lookup: CDR1 LGHNT, CDR2 FRNRAP. V was clipped by 7 bases and J by 0 bases, with 19 bases between them. This CDR3 has 17 residues. Drawing the rest from reference TRBV12-5 and TRBJ1-5, the complete variable domain is DARVTQTPRHKVTEMGQEVTMRCQPILGHNTVFWYRQTMMQGLELLAYFRNRAPLDDSGMPKDRFSAEMPDATLATLKIQPSEPRDSAVYFCASAPRQGSNSNQPQHFGDGTRLSIL.

The rearrangement uses TRBV4-1 and TRBJ2-4, with no clear D. The CDR3 runs to 17 residues. The V and J ends lost 0 bases and 0 bases respectively, with 12 bases between them. In germline, CDR1 is MGHRA, CDR2 YSYEKL. The CDR3 nucleotides read TGCGCCAGCAGCCAAGATAATACCCAACTAGCCAAAAACATTCAGTACTTC. Protein product: CASSQDNTQLAKNIQYF.

In this sample, this clonotype turned up many times. This chain uses TRBV4-1 with TRBJ2-7, with D possibly TRBD2 on 6 matching bases. Per the germline V gene, CDR1 is MGHRA and CDR2 is YSYEKL. The CDR3 has 14 amino acids. With 1 base removed from V and 6 bases from J, the gap between germline ends came to 13 bases. The CDR3 DNA reads TGCGCCAGCAGCCAAGGGGACTTGCTCTCCGAGCAGTACTTC. It codes for CASSQGDLLSEQYF.

This clonotype was observed at least ten times. The V and J genes are TRBV12-3 or TRBV12-4 and TRBJ2-1; 13 bases fit TRBD2. The CDR3 extends over 16 amino acids. V was pared by 6 bases and J by 0 bases, with 2 bases of the junction left unmatched. The CDR3 bases are TGTGCCAGCAGCGGGACTAGCGGGGACTCCTACAATGAGCAGTTCTTC. Translated, it gives CASSGTSGDSYNEQFF.

There are a few counts of this clonotype. This chain links TRBV7-9 with TRBJ2-7; D call uncertain. V gave up 1 base and J gave up 0 bases, with 22 bases separating them. The CDR3 runs to 19 residues. Per the germline V gene, CDR1 is SEHNR and CDR2 is FQNEAQ (reference sequence). The CDR3 nucleotides read TGTGCCAGCAGCTTAGAGCCCTTTCTAACAGCAACTATCTCCTACGAGCAGTACTTC. It yields the protein CASSLEPFLTATISYEQYF.

This clonotype was recorded many times. The gene calls are TRBV4-1 and TRBJ1-5; D is unclear. Germline CDR1 is MGHRA and CDR2 is YSYEKL. Trimming stripped 5 bases from V and 2 bases from J, with 16 bases between. This CDR3 is built from 16 residues. CDR3 DNA: TGCGCCAGCAGCGAACCACACCTTGGGGGCAATCAGCCCCAGCATTTT. It translates to CASSEPHLGGNQPQHF.

The chain is built from TRBV19 and TRBJ2-1, with D unresolved. CDR3 size: 14 residues. Trimming removed 0 bases from V and 9 bases from J, with 12 bases in between. Germline V lookup: CDR1 LNHDA, CDR2 SQIVND (reference sequence). CDR3 protein: CASSIEIPTREQFF. The CDR3 DNA reads as TGTGCCAGTAGTATAGAGATCCCGACACGTGAGCAGTTCTTC. The full variable domain, rest sourced from reference TRBV19 and TRBJ2-1, is DGGITQSPKYLFRKEGQNVTLSCEQNLNHDAMYWYRQDPGQGLRLIYYSQIVNDFQKGDIAEGYSVSREKKESFPLTVTSAQKNPTAFYLCASSIEIPTREQFFGPGTRLTVL.

The sample holds many counts of this clonotype. For the CDR3, the DNA is TGTGCCAGCAGCCTAGATTACTCTGGAAACACCATATATTTT. It specifies CASSLDYSGNTIYF. The chain combines TRBV3-1 with TRBJ1-3, with no clear D. From germline, CDR1 is LGHDT and CDR2 YNNKEL (reference sequence). Between the trimmed V and J ends, which lost 4 bases and 0 bases, there was a span of 7 bases. This CDR3 is 14 amino acids long. The full variable domain, its missing parts supplied by reference TRBV3-1 and TRBJ1-3, is DTAVSQTPKYLVTQMGNDKSIKCEQNLGHDTMYWYKQDSKKFLKIMFSYNNKELIINETVPNRFSPKSPDKAHLNLHINSLELGDSAVYFCASSLDYSGNTIYFGEGSWLTVV.

V usage is TRBV19 and J usage is TRBJ1-6, with 7 bases matching TRBD1. This CDR3 has 14 residues. Germline CDR1 and CDR2: LNHDA and SQIVND (reference sequence). The V and J ends lost 5 bases and 3 bases, in that order; junction bases with no gene match: 1. This CDR3 is CASSGTVYNSPLHF. In nucleotides, the CDR3 is TGTGCCAGTAGTGGGACAGTCTATAATTCACCCCTCCACTTT.

This clonotype was seen more than once but under ten times. A much larger clone sits a single nucleotide away, making a read error possible. J is TRBJ1-2 and V is TRBV12-3 or TRBV12-4; D might be TRBD1 (6 bases). V was cut by 3 bases and J by 7 bases, with 9 bases left in between. The CDR3 totals 12 residues. Written as DNA, the CDR3 is TGTGCCAGCAGTTTTCGGGGGGCTGGCTACACCTTC. Translation: CASSFRGAGYTF.